This TCR beta chain appears in the sequencing data of a study of cytomegalovirus exposure and HLA in healthy donors. About the research overall: As an earlier analysis found, about 190 million T cells yielded about 120 million unique TCR beta sequences. Whole-study results and caveats: Most TCR sequences were rare, but some public TCRs occurred in many donors.

PCR amplification relied on 60 Vbeta primers (plus 13 Jbeta primers). Clones were read by immunoSEQ multiplex PCR, and TCRdb kept only the in-frame ones, dropping some. The data show about 200,000 clones, roughly 80% seen once. V shed 6 bases, J shed 4 bases, and the junction held 10 bases outside the gene matches. CDR1 and CDR2 from the germline V gene are MDHEN and SYDVKM. This CDR3 is 15 amino acids long. About this clone: Antigen unknown.

Sequenced input: PBMCs. The sequence came from a male donor in good health and CMV-seronegative. The chain couples TRBV28 to TRBJ2-5, with 8 bases fitting TRBD2. This chain's CDR3 is CASSPGSGSGETQYF. Here the CDR3 DNA reads TGTGCCAGCAGCCCTGGGAGCGGGAGTGGAGAGACCCAGTACTTC.